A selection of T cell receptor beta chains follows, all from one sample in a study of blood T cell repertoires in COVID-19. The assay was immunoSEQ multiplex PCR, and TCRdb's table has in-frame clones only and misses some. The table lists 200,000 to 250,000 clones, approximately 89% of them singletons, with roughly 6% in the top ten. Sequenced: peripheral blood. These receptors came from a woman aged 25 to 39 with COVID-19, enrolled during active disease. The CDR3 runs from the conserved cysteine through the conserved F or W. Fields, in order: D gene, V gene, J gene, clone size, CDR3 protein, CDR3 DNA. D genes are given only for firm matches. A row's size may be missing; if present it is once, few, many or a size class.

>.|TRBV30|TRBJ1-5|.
CAWSDGLSNQPQHF
TGTGCCTGGAGTGACGGACTTTCCAATCAGCCCCAGCATTTT
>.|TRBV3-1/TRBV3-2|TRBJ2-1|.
CASSQDTLAYNEQFF
TGTGCCAGCAGCCAAGATACGCTAGCCTACAATGAGCAGTTCTTC
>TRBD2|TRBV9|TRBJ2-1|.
CASSVGLAGGPSSYNEQFF
TGTGCCAGCAGCGTGGGACTAGCGGGGGGTCCGAGCTCCTACAATGAGCAGTTCTTC
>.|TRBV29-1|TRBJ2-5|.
CSVDGGYETQYF
TGCAGCGTTGATGGAGGGTACGAGACCCAGTACTTC
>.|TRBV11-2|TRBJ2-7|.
CASSPSRDWQYF
TGTGCCAGCAGCCCCAGTCGAGACTGGCAGTACTTC
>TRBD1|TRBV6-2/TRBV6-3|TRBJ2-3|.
CASSPTGTTDTQYF
TGTGCCAGCAGCCCGACAGGGACCACAGATACGCAGTATTTT
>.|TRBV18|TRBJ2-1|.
CASSPTIHRAGSYNEQFF
TGTGCCAGCTCACCCACTATTCACAGGGCTGGCTCCTACAATGAGCAGTTCTTC
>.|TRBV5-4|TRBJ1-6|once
CASSLVGSSYNSPLHF
TGTGCCAGCAGCTTGGTTGGGAGCTCCTATAATTCACCCCTCCACTTT
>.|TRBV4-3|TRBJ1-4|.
CASSQENRRMVNEKLFF
TGCGCCAGCAGCCAAGAAAACAGGAGAATGGTAAATGAAAAACTGTTTTTT
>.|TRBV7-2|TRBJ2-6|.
CASSLDFVSGANVLTF
TGTGCCAGCAGCTTAGATTTCGTCTCTGGGGCCAACGTCCTGACTTTC
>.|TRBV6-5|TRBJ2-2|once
CASSYSERGELFF
TGTGCCAGCAGTTACTCTGAGCGTGGGGAGCTGTTTTTT
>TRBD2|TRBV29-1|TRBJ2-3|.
CSVAPRLAGVGGADTQYF
TGCAGCGTTGCCCCGCGGCTAGCGGGAGTAGGGGGGGCAGATACGCAGTATTTT
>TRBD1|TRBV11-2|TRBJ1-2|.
CASSSSRRDRGPYGYTF
TGTGCCAGCAGCTCCTCTCGTAGGGACAGGGGTCCCTATGGCTACACCTTC
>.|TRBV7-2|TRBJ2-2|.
CASSPRGSRTGELFF
TGTGCCAGCAGCCCCCGTGGTTCGAGGACCGGGGAGCTGTTTTTT
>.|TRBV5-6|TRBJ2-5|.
CASRKYQALQETQYF
TGTGCCAGCCGAAAGTACCAGGCTCTCCAAGAGACCCAGTACTTC
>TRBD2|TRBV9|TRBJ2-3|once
CASSPRLAVDSTDTQYF
TGTGCCAGCAGCCCCCGACTAGCGGTGGATAGCACAGATACGCAGTATTTT
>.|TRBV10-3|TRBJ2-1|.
CAISGDNTFGQFF
TGTGCCATCAGTGGGGACAATACGTTCGGGCAGTTCTTC
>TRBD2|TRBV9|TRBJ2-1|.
CASSVRDGGGSKQFF
TGTGCCAGCAGCGTCCGGGACGGGGGGGGATCAAAGCAGTTCTTC
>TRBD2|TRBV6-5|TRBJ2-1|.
CASVAGGPGNEQFF
TGTGCCAGCGTAGCGGGAGGGCCGGGTAATGAGCAGTTCTTC
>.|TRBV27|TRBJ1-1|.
CASSFRGAGTEAFF
TGTGCCAGCAGTTTCCGGGGGGCTGGGACTGAAGCTTTCTTT
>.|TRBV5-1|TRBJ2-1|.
CASSGGPREEQFF
TGCGCCAGCAGCGGGGGCCCCAGGGAGGAGCAGTTCTTC
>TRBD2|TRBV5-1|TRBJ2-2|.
CASSSTSGRTGELFF
TGCGCCAGCAGCTCGACTAGCGGGAGAACCGGGGAGCTGTTTTTT
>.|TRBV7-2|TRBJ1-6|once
CASSLNGGSPLHF
TGTGCCAGCAGCTTAAACGGAGGTTCACCCCTCCACTTT
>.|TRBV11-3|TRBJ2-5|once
CASSSFQETQYF
TGTGCCAGCAGCTCATTCCAAGAGACCCAGTACTTC
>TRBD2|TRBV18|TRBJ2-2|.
CASTGTSAYTGELFF
TGTGCCAGCACTGGGACTAGCGCATACACCGGGGAGCTGTTTTTT
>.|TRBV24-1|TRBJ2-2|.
CATGSSGAGARDYGELFF
TGTGCCACCGGATCCTCTGGGGCGGGGGCGAGGGACTACGGGGAGCTGTTTTTT
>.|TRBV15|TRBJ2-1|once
CATSRDPATPYNEQFF
TGTGCCACCAGCAGAGATCCAGCGACCCCCTACAATGAGCAGTTCTTC
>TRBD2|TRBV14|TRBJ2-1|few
CASSRAGGLYNEQFF
TGTGCCAGCAGCCGAGCGGGAGGGTTATACAATGAGCAGTTCTTC
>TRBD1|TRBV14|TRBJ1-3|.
CASSQWTGISGNTIYF
TGTGCCAGCAGCCAATGGACAGGGATCTCTGGAAACACCATATATTTT
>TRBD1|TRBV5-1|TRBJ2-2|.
CASSLGQGAGELFF
TGCGCCAGCAGCTTGGGACAGGGGGCCGGGGAGCTGTTTTTT
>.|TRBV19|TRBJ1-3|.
CASSIGNRAFSGNTIYF
TGTGCCAGTAGTATAGGAAACAGGGCTTTCTCTGGAAACACCATATATTTT
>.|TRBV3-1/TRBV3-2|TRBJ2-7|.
CASSPPFRDTTPTW
TGTGCCAGCAGCCCGCCCTTCCGGGACACAACCCCGACTTGG
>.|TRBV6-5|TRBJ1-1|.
CASRRWNTEAFF
TGTGCCAGCAGACGGTGGAACACTGAAGCTTTCTTT
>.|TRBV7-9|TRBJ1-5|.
CASSLQGQPQHF
TGTGCCAGCAGCTTACAGGGCCAGCCCCAGCATTTT
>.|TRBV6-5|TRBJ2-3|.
CASSYYTPGDTDTQYF
TGTGCCAGCAGTTATTATACACCGGGGGACACAGATACGCAGTATTTT
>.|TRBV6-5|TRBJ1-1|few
CASSYRTEAFF
TGTGCCAGCAGTTACCGGACTGAAGCTTTCTTT
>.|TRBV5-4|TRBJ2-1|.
CASSLTGGNGGGQFF
TGTGCCAGCAGCTTAACGGGGGGCAACGGCGGAGGTCAGTTCTTC
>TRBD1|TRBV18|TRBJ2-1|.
CASSPWTGGPYNEQFF
TGTGCCAGCTCACCCTGGACAGGGGGCCCCTACAATGAGCAGTTCTTC
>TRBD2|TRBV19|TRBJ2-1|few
CASSPSGTSGRRGEQFF
TGTGCCAGTAGTCCCAGCGGGACTAGCGGGAGAAGGGGTGAGCAGTTCTTC
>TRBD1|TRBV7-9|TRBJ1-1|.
CASSAAGRGLNTEAFF
TGTGCCAGCAGTGCCGCGGGCAGGGGGCTGAACACTGAAGCTTTCTTT
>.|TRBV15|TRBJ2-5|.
CATSTTGRRETQYF
TGTGCCACCAGCACCACTGGAAGGAGAGAGACCCAGTACTTC
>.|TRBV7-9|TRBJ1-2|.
CASSVGNNYGYTF
TGTGCCAGCAGCGTCGGGAACAACTATGGCTACACCTTC
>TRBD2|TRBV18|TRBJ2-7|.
CASSSAGGDYEQYF
TGTGCCAGCTCATCCGCGGGGGGCGACTACGAGCAGTACTTC
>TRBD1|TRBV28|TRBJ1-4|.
CASSLYYPGTVSTNEKLFF
TGTGCCAGCAGTTTATACTACCCCGGGACAGTTTCAACTAATGAAAAACTGTTTTTT